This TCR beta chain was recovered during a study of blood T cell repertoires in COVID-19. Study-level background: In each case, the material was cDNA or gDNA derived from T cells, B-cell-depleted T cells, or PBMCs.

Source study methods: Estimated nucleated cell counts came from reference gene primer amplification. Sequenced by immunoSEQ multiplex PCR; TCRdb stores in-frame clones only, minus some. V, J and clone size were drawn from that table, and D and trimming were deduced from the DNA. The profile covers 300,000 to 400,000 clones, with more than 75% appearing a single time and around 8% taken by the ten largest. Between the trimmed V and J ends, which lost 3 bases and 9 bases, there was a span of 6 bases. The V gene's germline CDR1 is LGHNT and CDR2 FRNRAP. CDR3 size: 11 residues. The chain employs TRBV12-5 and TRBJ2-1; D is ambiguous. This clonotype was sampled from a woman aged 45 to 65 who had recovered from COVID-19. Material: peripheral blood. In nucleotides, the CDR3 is TGTGCTAGTGGTTTCGGGTTTGAGCAGTTCTTC. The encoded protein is CASGFGFEQFF.